Listed below are T cell receptor beta chains from one sample, sequenced in a study of T cell changes during pregnancy in multiple sclerosis. TCRdb keeps only in-frame clones here, not all; method: immunoSEQ multiplex PCR. This table holds approximately 60,000 clones, roughly 93% found once. The sequencing here drew on peripheral blood, taken in the second trimester of pregnancy. The receptors were gathered from a female donor with multiple sclerosis, enrolled in a pregnancy study. Both conserved end residues are part of each CDR3. D genes are given only for firm matches. Not all rows give a size; the values are once, few, many and, for expanded clones, a class.

v_call: TRBV9; j_call: TRBJ2-3; clone_size: -; d_call: TRBD2; cdr3_nt: TGTGCCAGCAGCGCAAACCTAGCGGGGGGCACAGATACGCAGTATTTT; cdr3_aa: CASSANLAGGTDTQYF
v_call: TRBV28; j_call: TRBJ1-2; clone_size: -; d_call: -; cdr3_nt: TGTGCCAGCAGTTTGGGGGGGATCGGCTACACCTTC; cdr3_aa: CASSLGGIGYTF
v_call: TRBV30; j_call: TRBJ1-3; clone_size: once; d_call: -; cdr3_nt: TGTGCCTGGACCACACGATCTGGAAACACCATATATTTT; cdr3_aa: CAWTTRSGNTIYF
v_call: TRBV9; j_call: TRBJ2-3; clone_size: -; d_call: TRBD2; cdr3_nt: TGTGCCAGCAGCGTTGGGACTAGCGGCGAAGATACGCAGTATTTT; cdr3_aa: CASSVGTSGEDTQYF
v_call: TRBV4-1; j_call: TRBJ2-1; clone_size: -; d_call: -; cdr3_nt: TGCGCCAGCAGCCAAGAAGGACTGAACTCCTACAATGAGCAGTTCTTC; cdr3_aa: CASSQEGLNSYNEQFF
v_call: TRBV5-1; j_call: TRBJ2-1; clone_size: -; d_call: -; cdr3_nt: TGCGCCAGCAGCTTGGGTCCGGGAGAATACAATGAGCAGTTCTTC; cdr3_aa: CASSLGPGEYNEQFF
v_call: TRBV13; j_call: TRBJ2-1; clone_size: -; d_call: TRBD1; cdr3_nt: TGTGCCAGCAGCGCAATCCCCGGGACAGGGGCGGATGAGCAGTTCTTC; cdr3_aa: CASSAIPGTGADEQFF
v_call: TRBV9; j_call: TRBJ2-1; clone_size: -; d_call: TRBD1; cdr3_nt: TGTGCCAGCAGCCCGGGACAGGGGAAGAATGAGCAGTTCTTC; cdr3_aa: CASSPGQGKNEQFF
v_call: TRBV9; j_call: TRBJ1-2; clone_size: -; d_call: -; cdr3_nt: TGTGCCAGCAGCGTAGTGGCCTGTAACTATGGCTACACCTTC; cdr3_aa: CASSVVACNYGYTF
v_call: TRBV13; j_call: TRBJ2-7; clone_size: -; d_call: TRBD1; cdr3_nt: TGTGCCAGCAGCTCCCATGAGGGACAGGGGTCCGCCGAGCAGTACTTC; cdr3_aa: CASSSHEGQGSAEQYF
v_call: TRBV30; j_call: TRBJ2-3; clone_size: -; d_call: -; cdr3_nt: TGTGCCTGGAGTGTATTGGGAGCTAGCACAGATACGCAGTATTTT; cdr3_aa: CAWSVLGASTDTQYF
v_call: TRBV6-5; j_call: TRBJ1-2; clone_size: -; d_call: -; cdr3_nt: TGTGCCAGCAGTTATGCCCAGGGGATTTACTATGGCTACACCTTC; cdr3_aa: CASSYAQGIYYGYTF
v_call: TRBV27; j_call: TRBJ2-6; clone_size: once; d_call: -; cdr3_nt: TGTGCCAGCAGTGAGATACAGGGGAGGACTGGGGCCAACGTCCTGACTTTC; cdr3_aa: CASSEIQGRTGANVLTF
v_call: TRBV11-2; j_call: TRBJ2-7; clone_size: -; d_call: TRBD1; cdr3_nt: TGTGCCAGCAGACAGACAGGGGCCCAAGCGGGTGAGCAGTACTTC; cdr3_aa: CASRQTGAQAGEQYF
v_call: TRBV6-5; j_call: TRBJ1-2; clone_size: -; d_call: -; cdr3_nt: TGTGCCAGCAGTTACTATGTTGGGGGCGGTTGGGGCTACACCTTC; cdr3_aa: CASSYYVGGGWGYTF
v_call: TRBV20-1; j_call: TRBJ1-2; clone_size: -; d_call: TRBD1; cdr3_nt: TGCAGTGTAGACAGGGACTATGGCTACACCTTC; cdr3_aa: CSVDRDYGYTF
v_call: TRBV5-1; j_call: TRBJ1-1; clone_size: -; d_call: -; cdr3_nt: TGCGCCAGCAGCTTGGACAAGTTGCGGACACTAAACACTGAAGCTTTCTTT; cdr3_aa: CASSLDKLRTLNTEAFF
v_call: TRBV10-2; j_call: TRBJ2-3; clone_size: -; d_call: TRBD1; cdr3_nt: TGCGCCAGCAGACCCACAGGGGGATCAGATACGCAGTATTTT; cdr3_aa: CASRPTGGSDTQYF
v_call: TRBV5-1; j_call: TRBJ2-3; clone_size: -; d_call: -; cdr3_nt: TGCGCCAGCAGCTCGGGGAACAGCCTCACAGATACGCAGTATTTT; cdr3_aa: CASSSGNSLTDTQYF
v_call: TRBV9; j_call: TRBJ1-1; clone_size: -; d_call: TRBD1; cdr3_nt: TGTGCCAGCAGCGCCGGCCTCGGACAGGGATGGACTGAAGCTTTCTTT; cdr3_aa: CASSAGLGQGWTEAFF
v_call: TRBV6-4; j_call: TRBJ2-1; clone_size: -; d_call: TRBD2; cdr3_nt: TGTGCCAGCAGTGACTCAAGCGGGGGGGCTTATGAGCAGTTCTTC; cdr3_aa: CASSDSSGGAYEQFF
v_call: TRBV7-3; j_call: TRBJ2-5; clone_size: once; d_call: -; cdr3_nt: TGTGCCAGCAGCACACAGGACCGAGGGACCCAGTACTTC; cdr3_aa: CASSTQDRGTQYF
v_call: TRBV6-1; j_call: TRBJ2-1; clone_size: -; d_call: TRBD2; cdr3_nt: TGTGCCAGCAGTGAGGGCGGGGGTTCCTACAATGAGCAGTTCTTC; cdr3_aa: CASSEGGGSYNEQFF
v_call: TRBV7-9; j_call: TRBJ1-3; clone_size: -; d_call: -; cdr3_nt: TGTGCCAGCAGCTTAGCGATCGGAGGGCAAGTTGGAAACACCATATATTTT; cdr3_aa: CASSLAIGGQVGNTIYF
v_call: TRBV30; j_call: TRBJ1-4; clone_size: -; d_call: -; cdr3_nt: TGTGCCTGGAGTGACCCGGGACACCCTGCAACTAATGAAAAACTGTTTTTT; cdr3_aa: CAWSDPGHPATNEKLFF
v_call: TRBV2; j_call: TRBJ2-1; clone_size: -; d_call: -; cdr3_nt: TGTGCCGGTTCGACTCTCTCCTACAATGAGCAGTTCTTC; cdr3_aa: CAGSTLSYNEQFF
v_call: TRBV13; j_call: TRBJ1-1; clone_size: once; d_call: TRBD1; cdr3_nt: TGTGCCAGCAGCTTAGTTAGAAACAGGGGGGAAACTGAAGCTTTCTTT; cdr3_aa: CASSLVRNRGETEAFF
v_call: TRBV7-8; j_call: TRBJ2-7; clone_size: -; d_call: TRBD1; cdr3_nt: TGTGCCAGCAGCTTACCTGACAGGGTGCGTAGCGAGCAGTACTTC; cdr3_aa: CASSLPDRVRSEQYF
v_call: TRBV6-5; j_call: TRBJ1-2; clone_size: -; d_call: TRBD1; cdr3_nt: TGTGCCAGCAGTTACTCGGGGACAGATGGCTACACCTTC; cdr3_aa: CASSYSGTDGYTF
v_call: TRBV4-1; j_call: TRBJ2-5; clone_size: -; d_call: -; cdr3_nt: TGCGCCAGCAGCCCGGGGGTTGCAGAGACCCAGTACTTC; cdr3_aa: CASSPGVAETQYF
v_call: TRBV5-4; j_call: TRBJ2-1; clone_size: once; d_call: TRBD1; cdr3_nt: TGTGCCAGCAGCTTGATGACAGGGAGCTCCTACAATGAGCAGTTCTTC; cdr3_aa: CASSLMTGSSYNEQFF
v_call: TRBV9; j_call: TRBJ1-2; clone_size: -; d_call: TRBD1; cdr3_nt: TGTGCCAGCAGCGTGGAGGACAGGGGCGGGGGCTACACCTTC; cdr3_aa: CASSVEDRGGGYTF
v_call: TRBV7-3; j_call: TRBJ2-2; clone_size: -; d_call: -; cdr3_nt: TGTGCCAGCAGCTTAATTGAGGGCGGGGAGCTGTTTTTT; cdr3_aa: CASSLIEGGELFF
v_call: TRBV4-1; j_call: TRBJ1-3; clone_size: -; d_call: -; cdr3_nt: TGCGCCAGCAGCCAAGGCAGGGTCTACTCTGGAAACACCATATATTTT; cdr3_aa: CASSQGRVYSGNTIYF
v_call: TRBV19; j_call: TRBJ1-2; clone_size: -; d_call: TRBD1; cdr3_nt: TGTGCCAGTAGTACGCCGACAGGGACCTATGGCTACACCTTC; cdr3_aa: CASSTPTGTYGYTF
v_call: TRBV5-1; j_call: TRBJ2-3; clone_size: -; d_call: TRBD1; cdr3_nt: TGCGCCAGCAGCTTTGGGACAGAGGCTAGCACAGATACGCAGTATTTT; cdr3_aa: CASSFGTEASTDTQYF
v_call: TRBV30; j_call: TRBJ1-6; clone_size: -; d_call: TRBD1; cdr3_nt: TGTGCCTGGAGCAACCACGGACAGGGAGATTCACCCCTCCACTTT; cdr3_aa: CAWSNHGQGDSPLHF
v_call: TRBV5-5; j_call: TRBJ2-3; clone_size: -; d_call: TRBD2; cdr3_nt: TGTGCCAGCAGCGCAGGGCCGGGGGGGACGCAGTATTTT; cdr3_aa: CASSAGPGGTQYF
v_call: TRBV7-8; j_call: TRBJ2-1; clone_size: -; d_call: -; cdr3_nt: TGTGCCAGCAGCTTAGTGCCGGGGTACAATGAGCAGTTCTTC; cdr3_aa: CASSLVPGYNEQFF
v_call: TRBV6-1; j_call: TRBJ2-2; clone_size: -; d_call: TRBD1; cdr3_nt: TGTGCCAGCCGGGACAGGAACACCGGGGAGCTGTTTTTT; cdr3_aa: CASRDRNTGELFF
v_call: TRBV18; j_call: TRBJ1-3; clone_size: -; d_call: -; cdr3_nt: TGTGCCAGCTCACCAGAACGAGCCACCATATATTTT; cdr3_aa: CASSPERATIYF
v_call: TRBV10-3; j_call: TRBJ1-2; clone_size: -; d_call: -; cdr3_nt: TGTGCCATCAGGGAAAAGGGGTATGGCTACACCTTC; cdr3_aa: CAIREKGYGYTF
v_call: TRBV6-6; j_call: TRBJ2-1; clone_size: -; d_call: TRBD1; cdr3_nt: TGTGCCAGCAGTTACTCCGGCAGGGGGCGCAAGAATGAGCAGTTCTTC; cdr3_aa: CASSYSGRGRKNEQFF
v_call: TRBV28; j_call: TRBJ1-2; clone_size: -; d_call: -; cdr3_nt: TGTGCCAGCAGTTTATCTCCGAGGGGCTACACCTTC; cdr3_aa: CASSLSPRGYTF
v_call: TRBV27; j_call: TRBJ1-6; clone_size: few; d_call: TRBD1; cdr3_nt: TGTGCCAGCAGTTTATTTGGCGGACAGGGAGATTCACCCCTCCACTTT; cdr3_aa: CASSLFGGQGDSPLHF
v_call: TRBV5-1; j_call: TRBJ2-7; clone_size: -; d_call: TRBD1; cdr3_nt: TGCGCCAGCAGCTTGGGTTCCCCGGGACAGGGTTACGAGCAGTACTTC; cdr3_aa: CASSLGSPGQGYEQYF
v_call: TRBV11-3; j_call: TRBJ1-1; clone_size: -; d_call: -; cdr3_nt: TGTGCCAGCAGCCAGGGACACCTCCGCTCTGAAGCTTTCTTT; cdr3_aa: CASSQGHLRSEAFF
v_call: TRBV5-1; j_call: TRBJ1-1; clone_size: -; d_call: -; cdr3_nt: TGCGCCAGCAGCTTTCAGTCCAGGGTGAACACTGAAGCTTTCTTT; cdr3_aa: CASSFQSRVNTEAFF
v_call: TRBV7-9; j_call: TRBJ1-4; clone_size: once; d_call: TRBD1; cdr3_nt: TGTGCCAGCATGGCAGGGGGCAATGAAAAACTGTTTTTT; cdr3_aa: CASMAGGNEKLFF
v_call: TRBV10-3; j_call: TRBJ2-1; clone_size: once; d_call: -; cdr3_nt: TGTGCCATCAGTGAGTGGGGGCCAGGGGATGAGCAGTTCTTC; cdr3_aa: CAISEWGPGDEQFF
v_call: TRBV7-2; j_call: TRBJ1-4; clone_size: -; d_call: -; cdr3_nt: TGTGCCAGCAGCTCTAGCGGGCCCTTCCCGGGGGAAAAACTGTTTTTT; cdr3_aa: CASSSSGPFPGEKLFF
v_call: TRBV14; j_call: TRBJ1-1; clone_size: -; d_call: -; cdr3_nt: TGTGCCAGCAGCCAAATCAGATACACTGAAGCTTTCTTT; cdr3_aa: CASSQIRYTEAFF
v_call: TRBV11-2; j_call: TRBJ1-1; clone_size: -; d_call: -; cdr3_nt: TGTGCCAGCAGCCTCAGGGCCACTGAAGCTTTCTTT; cdr3_aa: CASSLRATEAFF